The clone carrying this T cell receptor (beta chain) was seen more than once but under ten times. Its antigen is unknown. Via MiXCR, TCRdb re-called the reads, giving one row per CDR3 protein. The table lists roughly 920,000 distinct CDR3 sequences, approximately 33% of them singletons. This record comes from a study of T cell repertoires in cytomegalovirus infection. Study at large: Epitope selection comprised recently identified HLA-C-restricted CMV epitopes and well-studied HLA-B-restricted CMV epitopes. In public TCR beta signatures, there were indications of both CMV infection and matching HLA type. Study-level points and caveats: Frequencies of public TCR beta families were cumulated, and this identified carriers of CMV plus the relevant HLA.

This CDR3 contains 18 residues. Per germline, CDR1 KGHSH and CDR2 LQKENI. V was shortened by 1 base and J by 2 bases, with 18 bases between the two germline ends. The source was cultured CD8+ T cells from PBMCs, collected from culture after CMV antigen stimulation. This chain joins TRBV18 and TRBJ1-5, with D unclear. The sequence was collected from a human donor in good health (CMV status not recorded). Some clones in this sample may be carry-over from other donors' samples. The CDR3 nucleotides read TGTGCCAGCTCACCACGCAGGAGTGTAACTCTGGGCAATCAGCCCCAGCATTTT. It encodes CASSPRRSVTLGNQPQHF. The full variable domain, rest sourced from reference TRBV18 and TRBJ1-5, is NAGVMQNPRHLVRRRGQEARLRCSPMKGHSHVYWYRQLPEEGLKFMVYLQKENIIDESGMPKERFSAEFPKEGPSILRIQQVVRGDSAAYFCASSPRRSVTLGNQPQHFGDGTRLSIL.